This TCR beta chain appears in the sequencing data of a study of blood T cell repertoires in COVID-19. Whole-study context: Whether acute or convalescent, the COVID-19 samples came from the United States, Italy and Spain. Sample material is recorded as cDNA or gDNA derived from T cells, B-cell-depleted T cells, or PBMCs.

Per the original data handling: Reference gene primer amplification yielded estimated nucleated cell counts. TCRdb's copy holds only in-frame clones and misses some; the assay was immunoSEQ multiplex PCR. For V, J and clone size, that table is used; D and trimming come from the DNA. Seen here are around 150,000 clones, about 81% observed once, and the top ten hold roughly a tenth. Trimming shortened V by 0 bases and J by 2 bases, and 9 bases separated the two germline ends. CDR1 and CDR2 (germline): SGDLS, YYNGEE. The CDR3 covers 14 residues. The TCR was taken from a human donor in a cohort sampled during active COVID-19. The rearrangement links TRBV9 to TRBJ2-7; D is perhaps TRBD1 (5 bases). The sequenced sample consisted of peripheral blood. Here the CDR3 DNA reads TGTGCCAGCAGCGTAGAGCAGGGAACCTACGAGCAGTACTTC. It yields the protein CASSVEQGTYEQYF.